This T cell receptor beta chain was identified during a study of brain T cells in children with intractable seizures. CDR3 size: 14 residues. V shed 7 bases and J shed 0 bases, with 11 bases lying between them. Germline-derived CDR1 and CDR2 are MNHNY and SVGAGI (reference sequence). Generated by immunoSEQ multiplex PCR, the TCRdb table keeps only in-frame clones and is missing some. The sample lists 300,000 to 400,000 clones, 85% to 95% occurring once. The time point here: blood from clinic visit 5 months post-surgery; TSC patient then seizure free. The starting material was peripheral blood, obtained roughly 5 months after surgery. The sequence derives from a boy in the first two years of life with tuberous sclerosis and intractable seizures. The chain employs TRBV6-6 and TRBJ2-3; TRBD2 might be the D (6 bases). The CDR3 coding sequence is TGTGCCAGCACCCACGGAGGGAGCACAGATACGCAGTATTTT. This sequence encodes CASTHGGSTDTQYF.